Given below is one T cell receptor (beta chain) in context. These data originate in a study of beta chain features in type 1 diabetes. The J segment lost 11 bases and the V segment lost 5 bases, leaving 2 bases of the junction unmatched. Looked up from germline, CDR1 is LNHDA and CDR2 is SQIVND (reference sequence). The CDR3 spans 11 residues. Expressed TCRB transcripts were sequenced, since all the RNA that had been isolated was reverse transcribed. The assay was immunoSEQ multiplex PCR, and TCRdb's table has in-frame clones only and misses some. This table has 850,000 to 900,000 clones, roughly 15% appearing once.

The TCR sequence derives from a woman aged 18-30 years in good health. The V and J genes are TRBV19 and TRBJ1-2; 10 positions match TRBD1. Sequenced input: naive CD4+ T cells from blood. CDR3 nucleotides: TGTGCCAGTAGTGCGGGACAGGGGTACACCTTC. The encoded protein is CASSAGQGYTF. Drawing the rest from reference TRBV19 and TRBJ1-2, the complete variable domain is DGGITQSPKYLFRKEGQNVTLSCEQNLNHDAMYWYRQDPGQGLRLIYYSQIVNDFQKGDIAEGYSVSREKKESFPLTVTSAQKNPTAFYLCASSAGQGYTFGSGTRLTVV.